The clone carrying this TCR beta chain appeared a few times. As yet, its antigen is unknown. 13 Jbeta primers and 60 Vbeta primers were used for the PCR. Libraries were prepared by immunoSEQ multiplex PCR; TCRdb keeps only in-frame clonotypes and omits some of them. This table has more than 200,000 clones, approximately 83% appearing once. This specimen belongs to a study of cytomegalovirus exposure and HLA in healthy donors. Study-level results: A later analysis linked a missense variant in DCLRE1C to the trimming of TCR beta V and J genes.

The V segment lost 4 bases and the J segment 1 base; nucleotides outside the gene matches: 6. The CDR3 is made up of 15 amino acids. Germline CDR1 reads MNHNS; CDR2 reads SASEGT. The chain recombines TRBV6-1 with TRBJ1-1; 7 positions match TRBD1. This sequence was found in a girl aged 10 to 17 in good health and CMV-seronegative. The sample consisted of PBMCs. This chain's CDR3 is CASSVTGLWNTEAFF. For the CDR3, the DNA is TGTGCCAGCAGTGTGACAGGGCTGTGGAACACTGAAGCTTTCTTT.